This T cell receptor (beta chain) stems from a study of shared clonotypes between healthy human individuals. Germline loops: CDR1 GTSNPN, CDR2 SVGIG (reference sequence). V dropped 5 bases and J dropped 2; count of bases not matched to a gene: 5. CDR3 length: 13 residues. Sorted-subset replicate PCR reactions contained 150 to 200 ng DNA, corresponding to tens of thousands of T cell genomes. In the original analysis: With immunoSEQ giving junction-only sequences and no quality scores, filtering differed. Assay: immunoSEQ multiplex PCR; the TCRdb copy retains only in-frame clones and omits some. V and J calls and clone size are given by that table; D and trimming were obtained from the DNA. The data hold about 1,500,000 clones, with about 96% observed a single time.

The receptor's source is a man in his thirties or forties in good health. Specimen: naive CD4+ T cells sorted from blood. Subset denoted: CD45RA+ positively selected. The genes are TRBV30 and TRBJ1-1; TRBD1 matches at 7 bases. The CDR3 spells CAWLGQSNTEAFF. In DNA, the CDR3 is TGTGCCTGGCTGGGACAGAGCAACACTGAAGCTTTCTTT. The full variable domain, completed using reference TRBV30 and TRBJ1-1, is SQTIHQWPATLVQPVGSPLSLECTVEGTSNPNLYWYRQAAGRGLQLLFYSVGIGQISSEVPQNLSASRPQDRQFILSSKKLLLSDSGFYLCAWLGQSNTEAFFGQGTRLTVV.